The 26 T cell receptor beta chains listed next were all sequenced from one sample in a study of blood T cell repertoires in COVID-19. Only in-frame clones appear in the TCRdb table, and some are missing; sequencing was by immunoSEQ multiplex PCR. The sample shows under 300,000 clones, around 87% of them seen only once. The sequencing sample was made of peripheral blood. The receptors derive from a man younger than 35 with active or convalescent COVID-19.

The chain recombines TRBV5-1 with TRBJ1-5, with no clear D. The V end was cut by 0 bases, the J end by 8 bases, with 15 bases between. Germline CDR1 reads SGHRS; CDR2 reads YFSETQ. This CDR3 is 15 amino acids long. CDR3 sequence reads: CASSLAGLNYEPQHF. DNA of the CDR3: TGCGCCAGCAGCTTGGCCGGACTCAACTATGAGCCCCAGCATTTT.

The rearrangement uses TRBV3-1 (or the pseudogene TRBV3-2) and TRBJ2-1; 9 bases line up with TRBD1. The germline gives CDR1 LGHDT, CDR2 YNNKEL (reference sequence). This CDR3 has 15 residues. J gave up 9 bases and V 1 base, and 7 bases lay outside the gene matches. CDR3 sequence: CASSQGTGDGVEQFF. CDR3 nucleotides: TGTGCCAGCAGCCAAGGGACAGGGGATGGGGTTGAGCAGTTCTTC.

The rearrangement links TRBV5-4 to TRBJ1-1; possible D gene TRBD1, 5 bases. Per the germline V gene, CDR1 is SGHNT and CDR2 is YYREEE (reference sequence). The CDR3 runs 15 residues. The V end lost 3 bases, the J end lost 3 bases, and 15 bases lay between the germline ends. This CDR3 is CASSSSRGVYTEAFF. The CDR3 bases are TGTGCCAGCAGCTCATCCCGGGGGGTTTACACTGAAGCTTTCTTT.

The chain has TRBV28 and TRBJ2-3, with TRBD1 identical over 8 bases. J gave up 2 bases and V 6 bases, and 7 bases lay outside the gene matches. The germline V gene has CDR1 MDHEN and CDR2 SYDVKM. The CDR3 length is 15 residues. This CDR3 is CASRNGQGDTDTQYF. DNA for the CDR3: TGTGCCAGCAGGAATGGACAGGGTGACACAGATACGCAGTATTTT.

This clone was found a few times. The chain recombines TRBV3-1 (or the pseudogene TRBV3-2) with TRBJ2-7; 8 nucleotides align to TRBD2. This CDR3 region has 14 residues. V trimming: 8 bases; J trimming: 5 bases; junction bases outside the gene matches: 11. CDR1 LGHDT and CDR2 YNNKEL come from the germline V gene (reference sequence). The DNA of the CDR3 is TGTGCCAGCGGGATGAGCGGGAGAAGCCACGAGCAGTACTTC. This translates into CASGMSGRSHEQYF.

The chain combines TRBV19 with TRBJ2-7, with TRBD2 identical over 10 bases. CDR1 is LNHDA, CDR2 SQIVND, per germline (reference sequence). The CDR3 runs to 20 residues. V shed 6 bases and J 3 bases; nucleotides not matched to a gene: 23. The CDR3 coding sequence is TGTGCCAGTAGGCCAGGAGGGCTAGCGGGAGCATCTGGCAGCGGCTACGAGCAGTACTTC. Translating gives CASRPGGLAGASGSGYEQYF.

The CDR3 protein is CASSPQGGGQETQYF. In DNA form, the CDR3 reads TGTGCCAGCTCACCACAAGGCGGGGGCCAAGAGACCCAGTACTTC. This chain uses TRBV18 with TRBJ2-5; 7 bases match TRBD2. The J segment lost 1 base and the V segment lost 1 base, leaving 3 bases of the junction unmatched. Germline loops: CDR1 KGHSH, CDR2 LQKENI. This CDR3 has 15 amino acids. Full variable domain (rest looked up from reference TRBV18 and TRBJ2-5): NAGVMQNPRHLVRRRGQEARLRCSPMKGHSHVYWYRQLPEEGLKFMVYLQKENIIDESGMPKERFSAEFPKEGPSILRIQQVVRGDSAAYFCASSPQGGGQETQYFGPGTRLLVL.

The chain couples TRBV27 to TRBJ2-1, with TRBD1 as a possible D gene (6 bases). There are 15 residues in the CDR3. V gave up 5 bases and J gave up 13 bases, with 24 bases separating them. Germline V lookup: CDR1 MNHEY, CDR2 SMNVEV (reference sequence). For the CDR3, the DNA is TGTGCCAGCAGTAGGACAGCGGCACCCACCTCCGAACAGTTCTTC. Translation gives CASSRTAAPTSEQFF.

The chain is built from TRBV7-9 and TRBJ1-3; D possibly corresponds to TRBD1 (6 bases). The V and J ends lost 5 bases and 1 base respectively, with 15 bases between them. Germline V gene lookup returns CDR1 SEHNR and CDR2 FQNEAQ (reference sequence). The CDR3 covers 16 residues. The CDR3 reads CASSALGATSGNTIYF. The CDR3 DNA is TGTGCCAGCAGCGCTCTGGGGGCTACGTCTGGAAACACCATATATTTT. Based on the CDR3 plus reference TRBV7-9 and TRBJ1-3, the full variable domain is DTGVSQNPRHKITKRGQNVTFRCDPISEHNRLYWYRQTLGQGPEFLTYFQNEAQLEKSRLLSDRFSAERPKGSFSTLEIQRTEQGDSAMYLCASSALGATSGNTIYFGEGSWLTVV.

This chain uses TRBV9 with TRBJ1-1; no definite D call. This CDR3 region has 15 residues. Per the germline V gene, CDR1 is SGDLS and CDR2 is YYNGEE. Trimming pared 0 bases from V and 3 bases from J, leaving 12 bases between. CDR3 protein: CASSVGVEGDTEAFF. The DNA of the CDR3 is TGTGCCAGCAGCGTAGGTGTGGAGGGTGACACTGAAGCTTTCTTT. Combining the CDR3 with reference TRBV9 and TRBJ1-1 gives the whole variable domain DSGVTQTPKHLITATGQRVTLRCSPRSGDLSVYWYQQSLDQGLQFLIQYYNGEERAKGNILERFSAQQFPDLHSELNLSSLELGDSALYFCASSVGVEGDTEAFFGQGTRLTVV.

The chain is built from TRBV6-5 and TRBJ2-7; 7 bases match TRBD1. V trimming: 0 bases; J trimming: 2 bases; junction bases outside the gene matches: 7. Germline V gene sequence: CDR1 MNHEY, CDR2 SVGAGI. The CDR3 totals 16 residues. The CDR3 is CASSYSTPGTAYEQYF. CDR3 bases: TGTGCCAGCAGTTACTCGACCCCCGGGACAGCCTACGAGCAGTACTTC.

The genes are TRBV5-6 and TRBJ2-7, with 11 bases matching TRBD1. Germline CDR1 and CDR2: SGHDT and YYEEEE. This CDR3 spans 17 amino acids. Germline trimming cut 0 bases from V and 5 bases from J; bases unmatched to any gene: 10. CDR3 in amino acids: CASSLAGQGAKGNEQYF. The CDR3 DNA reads TGTGCCAGCAGCTTGGCAGGACAGGGGGCAAAAGGGAACGAGCAGTACTTC.

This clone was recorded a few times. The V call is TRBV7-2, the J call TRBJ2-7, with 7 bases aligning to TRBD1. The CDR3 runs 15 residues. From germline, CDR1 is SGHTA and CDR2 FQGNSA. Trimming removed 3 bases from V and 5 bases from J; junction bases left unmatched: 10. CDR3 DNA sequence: TGTGCCAGCAGCTTTGGGCAGGGGGAAGGGAACGAGCAGTACTTC. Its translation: CASSFGQGEGNEQYF.

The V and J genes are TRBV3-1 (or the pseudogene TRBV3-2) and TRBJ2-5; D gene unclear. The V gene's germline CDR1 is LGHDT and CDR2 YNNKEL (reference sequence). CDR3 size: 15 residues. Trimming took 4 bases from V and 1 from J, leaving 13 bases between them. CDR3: CASSPFQWAQETQYF. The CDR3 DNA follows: TGTGCCAGCAGCCCTTTCCAGTGGGCCCAAGAGACCCAGTACTTC.

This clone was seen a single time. The CDR3 coding sequence is TGTGCCAGCTCCTGGGGGACAGAATCTAAAGCTTTCTTT. As protein: CASSWGTESKAFF. The chain joins TRBV19 to TRBJ1-1; 7 bases agree with TRBD1. Germline V gene data show CDR1 as LNHDA and CDR2 as SQIVND (reference sequence). The CDR3 is made up of 13 amino acids. V dropped 9 bases and J dropped 9; count of bases not matched to a gene: 13. Drawing the rest from reference TRBV19 and TRBJ1-1, the complete variable domain is DGGITQSPKYLFRKEGQNVTLSCEQNLNHDAMYWYRQDPGQGLRLIYYSQIVNDFQKGDIAEGYSVSREKKESFPLTVTSAQKNPTAFYLCASSWGTESKAFFGQGTRLTVV.

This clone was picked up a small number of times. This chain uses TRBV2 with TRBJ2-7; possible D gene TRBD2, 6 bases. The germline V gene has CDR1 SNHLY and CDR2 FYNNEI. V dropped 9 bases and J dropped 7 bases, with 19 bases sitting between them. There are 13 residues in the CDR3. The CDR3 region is CASTGTGSGEQYF. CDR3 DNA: TGTGCCAGTACCGGGACTGGGAGCGGGGAGCAGTACTTC.

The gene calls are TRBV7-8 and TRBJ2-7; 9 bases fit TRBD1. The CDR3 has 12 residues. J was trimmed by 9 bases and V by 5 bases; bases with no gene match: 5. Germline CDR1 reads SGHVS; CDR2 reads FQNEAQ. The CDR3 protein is CASSLDRGGQYF. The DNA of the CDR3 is TGTGCCAGCAGCCTAGACAGGGGGGGGCAGTACTTC.

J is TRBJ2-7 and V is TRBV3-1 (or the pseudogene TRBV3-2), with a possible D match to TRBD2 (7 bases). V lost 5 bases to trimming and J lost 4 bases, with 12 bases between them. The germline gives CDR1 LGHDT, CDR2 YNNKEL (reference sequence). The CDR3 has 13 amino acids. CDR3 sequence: CASSWGGGYEQYF. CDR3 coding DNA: TGTGCCAGCAGCTGGGGGGGCGGTTACGAGCAGTACTTC.

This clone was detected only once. In DNA form, the CDR3 reads TGTGCCAGCAGCTTGGACACACCCTACGAGCAGTACTTC. The encoded protein is CASSLDTPYEQYF. The chain recombines TRBV7-9 with TRBJ2-7; D is possibly TRBD1 (5 bases). This CDR3 region has 13 residues. Germline V gene lookup returns CDR1 SEHNR and CDR2 FQNEAQ (reference sequence). V lost 3 bases and J lost 2, with 8 bases in between.

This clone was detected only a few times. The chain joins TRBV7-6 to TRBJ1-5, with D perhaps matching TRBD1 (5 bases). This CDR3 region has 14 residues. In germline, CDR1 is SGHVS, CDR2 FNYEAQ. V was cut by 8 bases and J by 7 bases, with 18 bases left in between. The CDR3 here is CASSWGGFGQPQHF. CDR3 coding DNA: TGTGCCAGCTCCTGGGGGGGGTTCGGGCAGCCCCAGCATTTT.

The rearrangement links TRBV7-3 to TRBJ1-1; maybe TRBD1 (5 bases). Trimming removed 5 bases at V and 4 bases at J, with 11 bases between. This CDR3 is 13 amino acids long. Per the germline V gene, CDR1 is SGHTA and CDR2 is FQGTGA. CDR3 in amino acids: CASSPQGGTEAFF. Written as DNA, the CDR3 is TGTGCCAGCAGCCCGCAGGGCGGCACTGAAGCTTTCTTT.

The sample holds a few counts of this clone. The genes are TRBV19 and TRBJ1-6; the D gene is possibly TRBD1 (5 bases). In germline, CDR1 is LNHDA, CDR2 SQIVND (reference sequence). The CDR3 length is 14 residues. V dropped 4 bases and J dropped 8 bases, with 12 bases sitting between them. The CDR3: CASSNGGVDSPLHF. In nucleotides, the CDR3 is TGTGCCAGTAGTAACGGAGGGGTAGATTCACCCCTCCACTTT. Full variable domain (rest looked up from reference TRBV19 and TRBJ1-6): DGGITQSPKYLFRKEGQNVTLSCEQNLNHDAMYWYRQDPGQGLRLIYYSQIVNDFQKGDIAEGYSVSREKKESFPLTVTSAQKNPTAFYLCASSNGGVDSPLHFGNGTRLTVT.

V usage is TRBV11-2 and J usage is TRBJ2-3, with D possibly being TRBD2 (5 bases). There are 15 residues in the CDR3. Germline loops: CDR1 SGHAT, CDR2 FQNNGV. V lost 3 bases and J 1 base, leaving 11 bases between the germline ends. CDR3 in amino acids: CASSLGDVGTDTQYF. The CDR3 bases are TGTGCCAGCAGCTTGGGAGATGTCGGCACAGATACGCAGTATTTT.

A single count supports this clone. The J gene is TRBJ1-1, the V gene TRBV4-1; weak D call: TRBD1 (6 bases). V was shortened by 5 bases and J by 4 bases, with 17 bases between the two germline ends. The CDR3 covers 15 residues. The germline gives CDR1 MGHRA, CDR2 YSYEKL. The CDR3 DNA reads TGCGCCAGCAGCGCCTTTACAGGGCTCCTCACTGAAGCTTTCTTT. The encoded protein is CASSAFTGLLTEAFF.

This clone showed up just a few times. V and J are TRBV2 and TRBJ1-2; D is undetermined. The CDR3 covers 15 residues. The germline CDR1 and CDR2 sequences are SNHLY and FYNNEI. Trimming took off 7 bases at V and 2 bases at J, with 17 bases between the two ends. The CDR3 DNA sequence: TGTGCCAGCATTGCGGCTGGTAACCAAAACTATGGCTACACCTTC. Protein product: CASIAAGNQNYGYTF. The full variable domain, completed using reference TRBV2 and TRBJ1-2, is EPEVTQTPSHQVTQMGQEVILRCVPISNHLYFYWYRQILGQKVEFLVSFYNNEISEKSEIFDDQFSVERPDGSNFTLKIRSTKLEDSAMYFCASIAAGNQNYGYTFGSGTRLTVV.

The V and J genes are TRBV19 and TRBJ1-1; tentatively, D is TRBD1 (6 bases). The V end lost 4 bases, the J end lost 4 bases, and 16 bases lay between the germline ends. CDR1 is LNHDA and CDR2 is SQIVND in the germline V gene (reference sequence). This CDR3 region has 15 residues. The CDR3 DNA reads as TGTGCCAGTAGTACATCAGACAGGTCCAGCACTGAAGCTTTCTTT. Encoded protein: CASSTSDRSSTEAFF.